Listed here are 9 T cell receptor beta chains from one sample, sequenced in a study of blood T cell repertoires in COVID-19. Sequencing was performed with immunoSEQ multiplex PCR; in TCRdb, only in-frame clones are kept and a portion is missing. This table has over 30,000 clones, 88% appearing once. The sequencing sample was made of peripheral blood. These receptors all stem from a human donor in a cohort sampled during active COVID-19.

V gene TRBV6-2 or TRBV6-3 combines with J gene TRBJ1-5, with 10 nucleotides matching TRBD1. V lost 6 bases, J lost 4 bases, and 6 bases stayed unmatched. The germline CDR1 and CDR2 sequences are MNHEY and SVGEGT. This CDR3 comprises 15 residues. This CDR3 reads CASSQMGQGNQPQHF. The CDR3 DNA reads as TGTGCCAGCAGCCAAATGGGACAGGGGAATCAGCCCCAGCATTTT.

The chain carries TRBV4-1 and TRBJ2-1; 8 positions match TRBD1. Germline trimming cut 2 bases from V and 7 bases from J; bases unmatched to any gene: 10. In germline, CDR1 is MGHRA, CDR2 YSYEKL. This CDR3 is 16 amino acids long. The CDR3 spells CASSQRRDRYGNEQFF. The CDR3 bases are TGCGCCAGCAGCCAACGTCGGGACAGGTATGGGAATGAGCAGTTCTTC.

Comments on this clone: The junction differs from germline at one of its ends, possibly a read error. The CDR3 DNA follows: TGTGCCAGCAGCGTAGACAGGGGGCCCTACGAGCAGTACTTC. It encodes CASSVDRGPYEQYF. The V and J genes are TRBV11-2 and TRBJ2-7, with 10 bases identical to TRBD1. There are 14 residues in the CDR3. Germline CDR1 and CDR2: SGHAT and FQNNGV.

The chain couples TRBV24-1 to TRBJ2-3; 10 nucleotides align to TRBD1. This CDR3 has 17 amino acids. In germline, CDR1 is KGHDR, CDR2 SFDVKD. V shed 2 bases and J 2 bases; nucleotides not matched to a gene: 6. CDR3 DNA: TGTGCCACCAGTGATTCGAGGACAGGGGGTTTCACAGATACGCAGTATTTT. This sequence encodes CATSDSRTGGFTDTQYF.

The J gene is TRBJ1-2, the V gene TRBV6-6; TRBD1 matches at 7 bases. Germline CDR1 reads MNHNY; CDR2 reads SVGAGI (reference sequence). V was clipped by 5 bases and J by 5 bases; unmatched bases: 8. The CDR3 runs to 14 residues. CDR3 protein: CASSGTAQSYGYTF. The CDR3 coding sequence is TGTGCCAGCAGTGGGACAGCACAGAGTTATGGCTACACCTTC.

The chain is built from TRBV7-6 and TRBJ1-2; D gene uncertain. CDR3 size: 16 residues. Trimming removed 2 bases at V and 6 bases at J, with 19 bases between. Germline assignment: CDR1 SGHVS and CDR2 FNYEAQ. The CDR3 spells CASSLFIGGRPDGYTF. The CDR3 nucleotides are TGTGCCAGCAGCTTATTTATAGGCGGCCGCCCCGATGGCTACACCTTC.

This clone was observed once. CDR3 in DNA: TGTGCCAGCAGCTTGGGGGAGGGTAACTATGGCTACACCTTC. It codes for CASSLGEGNYGYTF. This sequence joins TRBV5-6 and TRBJ1-2; D unresolved. V was clipped by 0 bases and J by 1 base, with 7 bases between them. Germline CDR1 is SGHDT and CDR2 is YYEEEE. This CDR3 spans 14 amino acids.

As regards this clone: Its ends do not fully match the called genes, so a read error is possible. CDR3 sequence reads: CASKTPGTGARILF. Here the CDR3 DNA reads TGTGCCAGTAAGACACCGGGGACAGGCGCCCGGATACTCTTC. The chain has TRBV19 and TRBJ1-2; 8 nucleotides align to TRBD1. Germline CDR1 reads LNHDA; CDR2 reads SQIVND (reference sequence). There are 14 residues in the CDR3.

The V gene is TRBV6-5, the J gene TRBJ2-1; D remains ambiguous. CDR1 is MNHEY, CDR2 SVGAGI, per germline. The germline V and J ends were trimmed by 5 bases and 7 bases, with 15 bases remaining between them. The CDR3 consists of 14 residues. CDR3 sequence reads: CASSRKSVINEQFF. The CDR3 region has the DNA TGTGCCAGCAGTCGAAAGTCGGTGATTAATGAGCAGTTCTTC.